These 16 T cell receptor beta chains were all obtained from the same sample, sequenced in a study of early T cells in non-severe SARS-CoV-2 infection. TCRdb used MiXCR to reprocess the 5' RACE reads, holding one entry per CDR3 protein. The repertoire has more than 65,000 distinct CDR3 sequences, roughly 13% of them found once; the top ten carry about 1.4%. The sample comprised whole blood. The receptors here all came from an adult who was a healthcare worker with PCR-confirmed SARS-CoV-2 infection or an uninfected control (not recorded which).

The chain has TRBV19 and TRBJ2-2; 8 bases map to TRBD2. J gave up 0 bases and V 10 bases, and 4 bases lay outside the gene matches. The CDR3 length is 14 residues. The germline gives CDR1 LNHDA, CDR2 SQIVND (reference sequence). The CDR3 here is CATYSGANTGELFF. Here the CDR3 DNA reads TGTGCCACCTATAGCGGGGCGAACACCGGGGAGCTGTTTTTT.

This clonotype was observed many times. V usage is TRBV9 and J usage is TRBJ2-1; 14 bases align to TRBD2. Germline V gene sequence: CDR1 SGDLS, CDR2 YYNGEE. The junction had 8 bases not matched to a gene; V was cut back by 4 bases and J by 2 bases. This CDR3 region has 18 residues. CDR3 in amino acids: CASSPRWGLAGAYNEQFF. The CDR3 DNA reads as TGTGCCAGCAGCCCCCGATGGGGACTAGCGGGGGCCTACAATGAGCAGTTCTTC.

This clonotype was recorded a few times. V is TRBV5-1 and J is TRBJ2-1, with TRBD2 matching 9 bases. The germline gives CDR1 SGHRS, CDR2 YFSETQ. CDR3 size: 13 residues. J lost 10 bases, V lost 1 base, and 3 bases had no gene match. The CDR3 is CASSLTSGSEQFF. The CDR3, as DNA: TGCGCCAGCAGCTTGACTAGCGGGTCCGAGCAGTTCTTC.

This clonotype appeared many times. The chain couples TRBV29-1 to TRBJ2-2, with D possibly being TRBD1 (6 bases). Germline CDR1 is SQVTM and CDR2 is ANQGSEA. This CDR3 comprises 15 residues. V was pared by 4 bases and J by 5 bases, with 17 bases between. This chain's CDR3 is CSVAVQGAWTGELFF. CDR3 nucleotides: TGCAGCGTTGCTGTACAGGGTGCTTGGACCGGGGAGCTGTTTTTT.

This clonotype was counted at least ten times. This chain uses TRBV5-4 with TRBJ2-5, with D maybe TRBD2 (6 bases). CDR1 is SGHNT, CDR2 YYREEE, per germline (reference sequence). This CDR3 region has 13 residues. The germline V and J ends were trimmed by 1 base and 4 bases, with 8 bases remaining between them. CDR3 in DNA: TGTGCCAGCAGCTTGCTAGCGAGAGAGACCCAGTACTTC. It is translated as CASSLLARETQYF. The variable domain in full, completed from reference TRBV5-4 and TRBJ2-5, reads ETGVTQSPTHLIKTRGQQVTLRCSSQSGHNTVSWYQQALGQGPQFIFQYYREEENGRGNFPPRFSGLQFPNYSSELNVNALELDDSALYLCASSLLARETQYFGPGTRLLVL.

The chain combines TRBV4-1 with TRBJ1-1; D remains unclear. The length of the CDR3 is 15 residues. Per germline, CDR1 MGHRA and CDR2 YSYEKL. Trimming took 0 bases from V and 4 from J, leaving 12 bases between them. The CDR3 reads CASSQDSLEGTEAFF. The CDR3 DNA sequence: TGCGCCAGCAGCCAAGATAGTCTCGAGGGCACTGAAGCTTTCTTT.

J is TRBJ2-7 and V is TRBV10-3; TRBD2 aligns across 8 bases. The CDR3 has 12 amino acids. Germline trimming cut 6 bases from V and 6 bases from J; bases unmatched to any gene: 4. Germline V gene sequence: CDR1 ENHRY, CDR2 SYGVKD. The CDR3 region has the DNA TGTGCCATCAGAGGACTAGCCCCCGAGCAGTACTTC. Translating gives CAIRGLAPEQYF.

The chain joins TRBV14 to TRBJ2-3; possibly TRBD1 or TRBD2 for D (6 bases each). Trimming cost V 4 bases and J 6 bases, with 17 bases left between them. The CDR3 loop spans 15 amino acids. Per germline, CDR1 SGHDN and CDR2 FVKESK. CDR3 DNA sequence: TGTGCCAGCAGCCCCGCTTGGGGGGCCGGCGATACGCAGTATTTT. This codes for CASSPAWGAGDTQYF.

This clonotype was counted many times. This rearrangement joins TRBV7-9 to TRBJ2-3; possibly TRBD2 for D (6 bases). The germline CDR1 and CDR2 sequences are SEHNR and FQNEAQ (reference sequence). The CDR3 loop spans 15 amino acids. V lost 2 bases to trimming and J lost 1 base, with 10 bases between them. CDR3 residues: CASSLPGGGTDTQYF. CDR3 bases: TGTGCCAGCAGCTTACCCGGGGGAGGCACAGATACGCAGTATTTT.

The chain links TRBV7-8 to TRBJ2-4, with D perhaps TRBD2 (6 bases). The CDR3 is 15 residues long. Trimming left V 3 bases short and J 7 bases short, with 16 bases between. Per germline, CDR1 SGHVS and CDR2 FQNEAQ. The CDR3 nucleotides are TGTGCCAGCAGCTTGCGGTCCGGGGGTAACAACATTCAGTACTTC. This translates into CASSLRSGGNNIQYF.

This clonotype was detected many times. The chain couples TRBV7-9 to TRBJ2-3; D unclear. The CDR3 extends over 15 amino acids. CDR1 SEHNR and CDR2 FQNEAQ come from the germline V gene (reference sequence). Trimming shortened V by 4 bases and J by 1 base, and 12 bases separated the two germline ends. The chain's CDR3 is CASSSPGSGTDTQYF. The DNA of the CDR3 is TGTGCCAGCAGCTCCCCCGGATCTGGCACAGATACGCAGTATTTT.

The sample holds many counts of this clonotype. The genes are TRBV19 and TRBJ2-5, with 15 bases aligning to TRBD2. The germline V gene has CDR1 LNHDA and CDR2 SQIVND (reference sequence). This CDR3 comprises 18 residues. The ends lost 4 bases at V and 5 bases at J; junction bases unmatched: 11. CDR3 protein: CASSTGLAGGRTGETQYF. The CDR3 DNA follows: TGTGCCAGTAGTACGGGACTAGCGGGGGGACGAACCGGGGAGACCCAGTACTTC.

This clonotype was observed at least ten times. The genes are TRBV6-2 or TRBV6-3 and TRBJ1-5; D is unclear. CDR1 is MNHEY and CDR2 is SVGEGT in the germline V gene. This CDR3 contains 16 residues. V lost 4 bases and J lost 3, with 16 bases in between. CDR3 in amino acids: CASSLTTTRLNQPQHF. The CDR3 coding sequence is TGTGCCAGCAGTTTGACCACAACTCGTCTCAATCAGCCCCAGCATTTT.

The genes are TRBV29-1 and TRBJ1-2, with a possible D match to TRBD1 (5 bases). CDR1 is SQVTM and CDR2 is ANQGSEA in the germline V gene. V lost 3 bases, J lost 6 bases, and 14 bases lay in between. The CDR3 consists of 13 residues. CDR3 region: CSVDGLAGNGYTF. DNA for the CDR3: TGCAGCGTTGATGGCCTAGCAGGGAATGGCTACACCTTC. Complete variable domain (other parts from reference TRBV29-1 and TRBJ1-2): SAVISQKPSRDICQRGTSLTIQCQVDSQVTMMFWYRQQPGQSLTLIATANQGSEATYESGFVIDKFPISRPNLTFSTLTVSNMSPEDSSIYLCSVDGLAGNGYTFGSGTRLTVV.

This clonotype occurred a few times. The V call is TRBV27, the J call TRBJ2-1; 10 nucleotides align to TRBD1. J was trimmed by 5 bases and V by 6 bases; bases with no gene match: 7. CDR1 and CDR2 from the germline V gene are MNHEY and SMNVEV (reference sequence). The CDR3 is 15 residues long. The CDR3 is CASSKGQGGHNEQFF. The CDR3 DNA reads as TGTGCCAGCAGCAAAGGACAGGGGGGCCACAATGAGCAGTTCTTC.

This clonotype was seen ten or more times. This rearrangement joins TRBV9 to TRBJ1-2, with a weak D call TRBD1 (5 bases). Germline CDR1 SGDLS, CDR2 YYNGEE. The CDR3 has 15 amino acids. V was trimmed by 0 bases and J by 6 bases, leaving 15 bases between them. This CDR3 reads CASSVVPGSMDGYTF. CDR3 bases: TGTGCCAGCAGCGTAGTTCCAGGGTCCATGGATGGCTACACCTTC.